Listed here are 7 T cell receptor beta chains from one sample, sequenced in a study of blood T cell repertoires in COVID-19 (dated by TCRdb to the early 2020s). The library was built by means of the immunoSEQ multiplex PCR assay. In TCRdb, the immuneACCESS table is reduced to in-frame sequences with V and J assigned. These tables do not hold every clone; where another copy was compared, an unresolved V gene accounts for under half, and the others remain unexplained. This sample is represented by 130,000 to 150,000 clones; around 81% of them were singletons. The ten largest account for 8.2% of the sample. The material sequenced was peripheral blood. These receptors were collected from a human donor in a cohort sampled during active COVID-19.

The chain has TRBV24-1 and TRBJ2-5, with D hard to call. Germline loops: CDR1 KGHDR, CDR2 SFDVKD. V was pared by 1 base and J by 0 bases, with 8 bases between. There are 15 residues in the CDR3. Here the CDR3 DNA reads TGTGCCACCAGTGATTTCCAGAAAGACCAAGAGACCCAGTACTTC. It specifies CATSDFQKDQETQYF.

The rearrangement uses TRBV4-1 and TRBJ2-7; possible D gene TRBD1, 6 bases. The CDR3 sequence is 15 residues long. V lost 3 bases, J lost 4 bases, and 16 bases lay in between. The germline V gene has CDR1 MGHRA and CDR2 YSYEKL. The DNA for the CDR3 is TGCGCCAGCAGCCAGCAACCCGGGACAAATTACGAGCAGTACTTC. Translation gives CASSQQPGTNYEQYF.

The chain combines TRBV5-6 with TRBJ2-7, with D possibly matching TRBD1 (6 bases). The V end was cut by 4 bases, the J end by 2 bases, with 16 bases between. Germline CDR1 is SGHDT and CDR2 is YYEEEE. CDR3 length: 15 amino acids. CDR3 residues: CASSKVRAGAYEQYF. In DNA, the CDR3 is TGTGCCAGCAGCAAAGTCCGGGCAGGGGCCTACGAGCAGTACTTC.

As DNA, the CDR3 is TGTGCCACCAGCAGAACCGGGACAGGGCGTACAGATACGCAGTATTTT. It specifies CATSRTGTGRTDTQYF. This rearrangement joins TRBV15 to TRBJ2-3; 9 bases are a match to TRBD1. The ends lost 2 bases at V and 3 bases at J; junction bases unmatched: 6. Germline CDR1 LNHNV, CDR2 YYDKDF (reference sequence). The CDR3 length is 16 residues.

J is TRBJ1-6 and V is TRBV6-5, with D tentatively TRBD1 (6 bases). The length of the CDR3 is 15 residues. Germline CDR1 and CDR2: MNHEY and SVGAGI. Trimming removed 0 bases at V and 10 bases at J, with 13 bases between. The CDR3 DNA follows: TGTGCCAGCAGTTACTCGACGACAGGTCGCTCACCCCTCCACTTT. Residues: CASSYSTTGRSPLHF.

The chain links TRBV20-1 to TRBJ2-1; TRBD2 aligns across 7 bases. CDR3 length equals 18 residues. Germline V gives CDR1 DFQATT, CDR2 SNEGSKA (reference sequence). J gave up 0 bases and V 3 bases, and 14 bases lay outside the gene matches. The CDR3, as DNA: TGCAGTGCTAGTCCCACGGGAGCGGGAACAAGCTCCTACAATGAGCAGTTCTTC. It yields the protein CSASPTGAGTSSYNEQFF.

This chain connects TRBV6-5 to TRBJ2-7; no reliable D call. This CDR3 spans 11 amino acids. Germline CDR1 and CDR2: MNHEY and SVGAGI. V shed 7 bases and J shed 3 bases, with 7 bases lying between them. In DNA form, the CDR3 reads TGTGCCAGCACCCGACTCTACGAGCAGTACTTC. This translates into CASTRLYEQYF.